This T cell receptor beta chain came from a study of cytomegalovirus exposure and HLA in healthy donors (dated by TCRdb to 2017 to 2019). Context from the whole study: The 500 to 700 repertoires of the first cohort and the approximately 130 validation repertoires were produced on the same platform, according to a later analysis. Besides the first cohort of around 700 subjects, a separate validation cohort made up of 120 different subjects was used. The study aimed to test whether signatures of past pathogen exposure could be identified by cataloging public T cell receptors. To predict cytomegalovirus infection status, the study brought together high-throughput TCR immunosequencing, statistical association of individual TCRs with disease status, and machine learning. Results the study describes overall, beyond this receptor: Most TCR sequences were observed very rarely across donors, whereas some public TCRs were present in many individuals. A later analysis had no HLA typing for the validation cohort, so co-occurrence there was scored across all 130 or so repertoires. The study listed over 150 TCR beta chains as associated with cytomegalovirus. Three of the identified cytomegalovirus-associated TCR beta chains were confirmed in vitro to be specific for cytomegalovirus antigens. According to the authors, the approach could potentially be generalized to other disease states and immunological phenotypes. Of the cluster scores, about 94% were above 0 in a later analysis, which found that TCRs clustered in the first cohort also tended to co-occur in the 95 to 150 validation repertoires. The classifier was reported to diagnose cytomegalovirus status with high specificity and sensitivity in both the original cohort and the validation cohort.

After removal of 5 bases from V and 5 bases from J, the junction retains 12 bases not matched to a gene. The CDR3 holds 16 amino acids from the cysteine to the phenylalanine. The read is trimmed to its CDR3 DNA, 48 bases read in frame from base 1. Via the germline V gene (reference sequence), CDR1 is SEHNR and CDR2 FQNEAQ. The library was made by the immunoSEQ multiplex PCR assay. In the source study's methods: A statistical classification framework was developed to diagnose cytomegalovirus status using the catalog of TCR beta chain sequences. TCRdb holds this immuneACCESS table with in-frame rearrangements only. Some clones are missing; in checked studies, unresolved V genes explain under half, and the rest has no known cause. For V, J and clone size, that table is used; D and trimming come from the DNA. Recorded for this sample are about 58,000 clones; 90% of them occurred a single time. Clones ranked in the top ten supply 1% to 1.2% of the sample.

The donors were included in the validation cohort of 100 to 150 subjects, a group kept apart from the approximately 690-subject first cohort. This clone has a handful of counts. The antigen it recognizes is unknown. Per-base quality was not reported, and no clone a single base away is much larger than it. Rearrangement joined TRBV7-9 to TRBJ2-1, with 7 bases matching TRBD2. This clonotype was obtained from a man aged 18 to 35 in good health and CMV-seronegative. Sequencing used PBMCs. The sequenced DNA: TGTGCCAGCAGCCGTAGACTAGCTCTCTACGACAATGAGCAGTTCTTC. Its product reads: CASSRRLALYDNEQFF.